These 9 T cell receptor beta chains were all obtained from the same sample, sequenced in a study of cytomegalovirus exposure and HLA in healthy donors. The PCR ran on 60 Vbeta and 13 Jbeta primers. Clones were read by immunoSEQ multiplex PCR, and TCRdb kept only the in-frame ones, dropping some. The repertoire holds 170,000 or so clones, with 70% to 85% as singletons. Sequencing was performed on PBMCs. These receptors were obtained from a woman under 40 in good health and CMV-seropositive.

The chain combines TRBV11-3 with TRBJ2-1; weak D call: TRBD2 (6 bases). V dropped 3 bases and J dropped 6 bases, with 15 bases sitting between them. CDR1 is SGHNT and CDR2 is YENEEA in the germline V gene. This CDR3 has 15 amino acids. CDR3 loop: CASSLGDSPFNEQFF. CDR3 DNA: TGTGCCAGCAGCTTGGGGGACTCGCCGTTCAATGAGCAGTTCTTC.

The chain carries TRBV28 and TRBJ1-2; 7 nucleotides match TRBD1. With V trimmed by 3 bases and J by 4 bases, 8 bases remained unmatched. This CDR3 is 15 amino acids long. Germline CDR1 is MDHEN and CDR2 is SYDVKM. Here the CDR3 reads CASSFGTERIYGYTF. In DNA form, the CDR3 reads TGTGCCAGCAGTTTTGGGACAGAACGTATCTATGGCTACACCTTC.

This chain joins TRBV7-6 and TRBJ1-3, with D maybe TRBD1 (6 bases). This CDR3 comprises 16 residues. With 4 bases removed from V and 4 bases from J, the gap between germline ends came to 17 bases. The germline V gene has CDR1 SGHVS and CDR2 FNYEAQ. As DNA, the CDR3 is TGTGCCAGCAGCTCCCAGGGTTCGGGGGGCGGAAACACCATATATTTT. Translated: CASSSQGSGGGNTIYF.

The chain uses TRBV10-1 and TRBJ1-1, with a weak D call TRBD1 (5 bases). V was pared by 4 bases and J by 5 bases, with 14 bases between. The germline CDR1 and CDR2 sequences are WNHNN and SYGVQD (reference sequence). CDR3 size: 14 residues. DNA for the CDR3: TGCGCCAGCAGTGCGGACACGAAGGTTACTGAAGCTTTCTTT. This sequence encodes CASSADTKVTEAFF.

This clone was seen only once. The chain combines TRBV9 with TRBJ1-1; 8 bases are shared with TRBD1. CDR1 and CDR2 (germline): SGDLS, YYNGEE. This CDR3 is 15 amino acids long. Trimming removed 3 bases from V and 1 base from J; junction bases left unmatched: 5. The chain's CDR3 is CASSGYRGGNTEAFF. The CDR3 bases are TGTGCCAGCAGCGGGTACAGGGGGGGGAACACTGAAGCTTTCTTT.

The chain combines TRBV10-3 with TRBJ2-5; D may be TRBD2 (5 bases). This CDR3 region has 13 residues. The germline gives CDR1 ENHRY, CDR2 SYGVKD. Trimming removed 0 bases from V and 7 bases from J, with 9 bases in between. CDR3 in amino acids: CAISESSAPTQYF. The CDR3 region has the DNA TGTGCCATCAGTGAGTCTAGCGCCCCGACCCAGTACTTC.

The chain couples TRBV28 to TRBJ2-2; 8 bases fit TRBD2. The CDR3 is 12 amino acids. V was pared by 6 bases and J by 6 bases, with 0 bases of the junction left unmatched. The germline V gene has CDR1 MDHEN and CDR2 SYDVKM. CDR3 nucleotides: TGTGCCAGCAGGACTAGCGCCGGGGAGCTGTTTTTT. Protein product: CASRTSAGELFF.

The V call is TRBV19, the J call TRBJ2-3, with TRBD1 identical over 8 bases. V was clipped by 3 bases and J by 2 bases; unmatched bases: 16. The CDR3 contains 19 residues. CDR1 LNHDA and CDR2 SQIVND come from the germline V gene (reference sequence). The CDR3 coding sequence is TGTGCCAGTAGTATGTGGATGCGGGCGACAGGGGTACACACAGATACGCAGTATTTT. Protein product: CASSMWMRATGVHTDTQYF.

The chain carries TRBV6-5 and TRBJ1-1, with 7 bases matching TRBD1. Germline V gene lookup returns CDR1 MNHEY and CDR2 SVGAGI. With V trimmed by 6 bases and J by 0 bases, 1 base remained unmatched. There are 13 residues in the CDR3. The CDR3 nucleotides are TGTGCCAGCAGCAGGGGGATGAACACTGAAGCTTTCTTT. This codes for CASSRGMNTEAFF.